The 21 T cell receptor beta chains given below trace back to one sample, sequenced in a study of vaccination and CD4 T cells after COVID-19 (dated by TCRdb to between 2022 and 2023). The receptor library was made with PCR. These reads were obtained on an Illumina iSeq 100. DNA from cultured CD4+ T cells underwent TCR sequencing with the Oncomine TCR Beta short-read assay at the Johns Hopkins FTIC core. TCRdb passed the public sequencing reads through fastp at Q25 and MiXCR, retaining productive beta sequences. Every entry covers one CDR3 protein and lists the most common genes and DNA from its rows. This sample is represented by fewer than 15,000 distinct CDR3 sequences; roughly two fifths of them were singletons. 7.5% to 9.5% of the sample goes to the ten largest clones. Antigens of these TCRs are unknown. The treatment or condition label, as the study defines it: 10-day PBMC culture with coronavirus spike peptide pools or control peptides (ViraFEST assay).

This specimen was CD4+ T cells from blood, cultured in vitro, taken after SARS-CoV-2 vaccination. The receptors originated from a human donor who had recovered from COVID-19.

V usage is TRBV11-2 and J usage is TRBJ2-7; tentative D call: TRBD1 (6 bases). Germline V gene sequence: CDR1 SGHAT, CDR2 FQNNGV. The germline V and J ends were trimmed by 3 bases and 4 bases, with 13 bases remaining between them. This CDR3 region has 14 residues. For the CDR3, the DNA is TGTGCCAGCAGCTTGGAGACCCAGGGGTACGAGCAGTACTTC. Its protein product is CASSLETQGYEQYF.

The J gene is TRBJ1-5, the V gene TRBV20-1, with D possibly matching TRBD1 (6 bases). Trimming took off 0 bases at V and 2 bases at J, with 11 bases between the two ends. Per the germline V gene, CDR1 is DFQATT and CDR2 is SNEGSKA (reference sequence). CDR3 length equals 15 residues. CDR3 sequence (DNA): TGCAGTGCTAGAGATGTATACAGGGGCAATCAGCCCCAGCATTTT. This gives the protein CSARDVYRGNQPQHF.

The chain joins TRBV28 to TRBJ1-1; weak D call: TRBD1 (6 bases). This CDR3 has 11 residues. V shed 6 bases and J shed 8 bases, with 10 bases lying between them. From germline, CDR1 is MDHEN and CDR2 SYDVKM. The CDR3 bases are TGTGCCAGCAGGAGAGGGGGAGAAGCTTTCTTT. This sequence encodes CASRRGGEAFF.

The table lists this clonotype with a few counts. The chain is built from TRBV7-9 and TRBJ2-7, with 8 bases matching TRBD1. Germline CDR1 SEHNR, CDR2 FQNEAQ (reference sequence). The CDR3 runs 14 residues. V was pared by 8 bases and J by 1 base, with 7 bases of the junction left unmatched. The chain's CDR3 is CASAIQGGSYEQYF. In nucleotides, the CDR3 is TGTGCCAGCGCCATACAGGGGGGATCCTACGAGCAGTACTTC.

The CDR3 nucleotides are TGTGCCAGCACCGAAGGAGTAGCCAAAAACATTCAGTACTTC. Amino acid sequence: CASTEGVAKNIQYF. J is TRBJ2-4 and V is TRBV6-1, with no clear D. CDR1 is MNHNS, CDR2 SASEGT, per germline. V was trimmed by 7 bases and J by 0 bases, leaving 10 bases between them. This CDR3 is 14 amino acids long.

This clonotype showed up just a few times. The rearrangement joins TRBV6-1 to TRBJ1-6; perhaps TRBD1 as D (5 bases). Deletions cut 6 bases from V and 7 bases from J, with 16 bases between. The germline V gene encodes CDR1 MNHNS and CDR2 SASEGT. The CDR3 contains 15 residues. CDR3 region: CASRQGRTGNSPLHF. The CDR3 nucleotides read TGTGCCAGCAGGCAGGGACGGACTGGGAATTCACCCCTCCACTTT.

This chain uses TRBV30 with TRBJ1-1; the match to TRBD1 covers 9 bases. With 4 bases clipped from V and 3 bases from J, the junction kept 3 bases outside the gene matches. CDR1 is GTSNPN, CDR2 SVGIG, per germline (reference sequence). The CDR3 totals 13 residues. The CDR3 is CAWIWDRDTEAFF. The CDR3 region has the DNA TGTGCCTGGATATGGGACAGGGACACTGAAGCTTTCTTT.

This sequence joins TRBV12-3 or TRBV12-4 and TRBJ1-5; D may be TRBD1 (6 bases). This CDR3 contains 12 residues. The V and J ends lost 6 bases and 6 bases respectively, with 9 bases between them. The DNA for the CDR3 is TGTGCCAGCAGCATAGGGGGTCAGCCCCAGCATTTT. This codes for CASSIGGQPQHF.

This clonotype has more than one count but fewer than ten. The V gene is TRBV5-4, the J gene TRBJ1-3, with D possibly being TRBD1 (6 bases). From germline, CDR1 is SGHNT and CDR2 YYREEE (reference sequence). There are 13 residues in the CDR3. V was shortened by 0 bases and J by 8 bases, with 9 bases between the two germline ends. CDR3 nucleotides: TGTGCCAGCAGCTTGGACAGGGTGGACACCATATATTTT. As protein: CASSLDRVDTIYF.

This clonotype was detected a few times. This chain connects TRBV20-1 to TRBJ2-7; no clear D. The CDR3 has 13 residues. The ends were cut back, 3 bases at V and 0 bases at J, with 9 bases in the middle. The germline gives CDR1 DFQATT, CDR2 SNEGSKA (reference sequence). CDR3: CSASSESSYEQYF. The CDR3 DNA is TGCAGTGCTAGTTCAGAGAGCTCCTACGAGCAGTACTTC.

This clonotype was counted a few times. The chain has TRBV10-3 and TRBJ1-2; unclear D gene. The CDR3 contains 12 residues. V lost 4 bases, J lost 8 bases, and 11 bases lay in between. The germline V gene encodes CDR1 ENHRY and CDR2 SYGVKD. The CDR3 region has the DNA TGTGCCATCAGTGGAGTTCCAAAAGGCTACACCTTC. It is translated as CAISGVPKGYTF.

This CDR3 is CASSEGGSYEQYF. The CDR3 nucleotides are TGTGCCAGTAGTGAGGGCGGATCCTACGAGCAGTACTTC. The chain joins TRBV19 to TRBJ2-7, with D possibly being TRBD2 (5 bases). The CDR3 consists of 13 residues. Deletions cut 5 bases from V and 1 base from J, with 9 bases between. Looked up from germline, CDR1 is LNHDA and CDR2 is SQIVND (reference sequence).

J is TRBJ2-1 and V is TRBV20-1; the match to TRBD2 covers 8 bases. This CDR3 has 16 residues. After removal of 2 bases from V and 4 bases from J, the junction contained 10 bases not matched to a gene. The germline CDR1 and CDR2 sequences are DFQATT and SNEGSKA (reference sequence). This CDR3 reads CSARKLTSEVYNEQFF. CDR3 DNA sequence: TGCAGTGCTAGAAAACTGACTAGCGAGGTTTACAATGAGCAGTTCTTC.

The CDR3 DNA reads TGTGCCAGTACCACCGCAGCGGGGACTGCACCTAATGAGCAGTTCTTC. Protein sequence: CASTTAAGTAPNEQFF. The V and J genes are TRBV19 and TRBJ2-1; 7 bases map to TRBD2. The V and J ends lost 7 bases and 7 bases, in that order; junction bases with no gene match: 16. Looked up from germline, CDR1 is LNHDA and CDR2 is SQIVND (reference sequence). The length of the CDR3 is 16 residues.

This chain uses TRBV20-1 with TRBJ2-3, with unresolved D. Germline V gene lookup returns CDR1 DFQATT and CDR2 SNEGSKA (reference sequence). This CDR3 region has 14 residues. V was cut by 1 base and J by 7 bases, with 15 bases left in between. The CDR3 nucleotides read TGCAGTGCTAGAGGGACGGAGATCAAATATACGCAGTATTTT. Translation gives CSARGTEIKYTQYF.

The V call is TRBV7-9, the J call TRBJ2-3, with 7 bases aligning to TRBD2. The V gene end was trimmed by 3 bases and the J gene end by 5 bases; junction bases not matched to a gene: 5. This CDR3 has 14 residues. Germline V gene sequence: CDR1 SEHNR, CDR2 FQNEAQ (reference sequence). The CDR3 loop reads CASSFSGDRDTQYF. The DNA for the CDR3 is TGTGCCAGCAGCTTCAGCGGGGACCGAGATACGCAGTATTTT.

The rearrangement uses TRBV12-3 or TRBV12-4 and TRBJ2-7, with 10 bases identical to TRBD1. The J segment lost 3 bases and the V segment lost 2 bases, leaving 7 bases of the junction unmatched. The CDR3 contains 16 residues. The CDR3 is CASSLFGGTGVYEQYF. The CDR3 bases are TGTGCCAGCAGTTTATTTGGCGGGACAGGGGTCTACGAGCAGTACTTC.

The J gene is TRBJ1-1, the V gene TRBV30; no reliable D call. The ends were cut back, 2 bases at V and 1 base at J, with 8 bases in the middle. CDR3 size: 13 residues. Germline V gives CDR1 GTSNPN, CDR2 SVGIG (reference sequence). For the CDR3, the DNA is TGTGCCTGGAGTACGGGAAGGAACACTGAAGCTTTCTTT. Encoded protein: CAWSTGRNTEAFF.

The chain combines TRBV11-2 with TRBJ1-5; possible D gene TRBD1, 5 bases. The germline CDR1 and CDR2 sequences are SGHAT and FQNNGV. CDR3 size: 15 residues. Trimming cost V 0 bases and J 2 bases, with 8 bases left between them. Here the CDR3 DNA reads TGTGCCAGCAGCTTAGAGCGGGGCGGCAATCAGCCCCAGCATTTT. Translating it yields CASSLERGGNQPQHF.

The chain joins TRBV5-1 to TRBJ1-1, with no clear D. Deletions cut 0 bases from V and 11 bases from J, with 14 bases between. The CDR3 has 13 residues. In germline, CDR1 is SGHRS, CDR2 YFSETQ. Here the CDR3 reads CASSLAEDRQAFF. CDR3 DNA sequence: TGCGCCAGCAGCTTGGCCGAAGACCGCCAGGCTTTCTTT. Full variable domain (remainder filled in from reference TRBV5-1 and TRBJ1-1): KAGVTQTPRYLIKTRGQQVTLSCSPISGHRSVSWYQQTPGQGLQFLFEYFSETQRNKGNFPGRFSGRQFSNSRSEMNVSTLELGDSALYLCASSLAEDRQAFFGQGTRLTVV.

Here the CDR3 reads CASSLADTQYF. As DNA, the CDR3 is TGTGCCAGCAGCTTAGCGGATACGCAGTATTTT. The V and J genes are TRBV11-2 and TRBJ2-3; D gene ambiguous. CDR1 SGHAT and CDR2 FQNNGV come from the germline V gene. This CDR3 is built from 11 residues. The V end was cut by 1 base, the J end by 6 bases, with 2 bases between.